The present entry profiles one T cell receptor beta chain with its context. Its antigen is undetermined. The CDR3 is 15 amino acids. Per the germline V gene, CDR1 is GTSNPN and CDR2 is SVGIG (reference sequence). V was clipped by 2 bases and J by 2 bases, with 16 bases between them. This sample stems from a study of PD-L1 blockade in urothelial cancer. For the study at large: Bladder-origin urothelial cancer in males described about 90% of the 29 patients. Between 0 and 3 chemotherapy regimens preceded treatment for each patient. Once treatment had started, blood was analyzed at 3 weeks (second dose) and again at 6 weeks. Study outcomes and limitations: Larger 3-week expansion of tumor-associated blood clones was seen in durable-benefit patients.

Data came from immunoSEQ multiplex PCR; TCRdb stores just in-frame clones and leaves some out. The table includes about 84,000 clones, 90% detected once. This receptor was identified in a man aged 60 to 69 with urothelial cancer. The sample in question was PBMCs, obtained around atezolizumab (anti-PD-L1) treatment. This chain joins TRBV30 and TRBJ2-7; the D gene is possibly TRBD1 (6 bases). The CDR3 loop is CAWSQPGTMTYEQYF. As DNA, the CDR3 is TGTGCCTGGAGTCAACCCGGGACAATGACCTACGAGCAGTACTTC.